Presented here are 31 T cell receptor beta chains from one specimen sequenced in a study of molecular identifiers for immune sequencing clone quantification. TCRdb re-derived calls from the PCR reads in MiXCR, one entry per CDR3 protein. The data show some 650,000 distinct CDR3 sequences, 15% to 20% seen once. The sample consisted of naive CD8+ T cells from blood, with Jurkat cell RNA spiked in. Subset indicated: FACS-sorted CD8+CD4-CCR7+CD45RA+ naive T cells. All receptors come from a human donor in good health. Some libraries in this study had Jurkat cell RNA spiked in.

This clonotype came up once. Given a much more abundant clone one base away, this may be a read error. This chain connects TRBV14 to TRBJ2-7, with D possibly matching TRBD2 (6 bases). Germline loops: CDR1 SGHDN, CDR2 FVKESK. This CDR3 has 14 residues. The CDR3 sequence is CASSKSGDSFEQYF. CDR3 bases: TGTGCCAGCAGCAAAAGTGGGGACTCCTTCGAGCAGTACTTC.

This clonotype was seen repeatedly, ten times or more. Written as DNA, the CDR3 is TGTGCCAGCGCCAGTGGAGGGGGCAATGAGCAGTTCTTC. This translates into CASASGGGNEQFF. The V and J genes are TRBV28 and TRBJ2-1; D may be TRBD1 or TRBD2 (6 bases each). This CDR3 has 13 amino acids. Trimming took 8 bases from V and 6 from J, leaving 14 bases between them. Germline CDR1 MDHEN, CDR2 SYDVKM.

As concerns this clonotype: Compared with germline, one end of the junction differs, possibly owing to a read error. The V and J genes are TRBV7-3 and TRBJ2-7; the D gene is possibly TRBD2 (5 bases). The length of the CDR3 is 13 residues. Germline V gene sequence: CDR1 SGHTA, CDR2 FQGTGA. The CDR3 loop reads CASSLEGRWPKWF. For the CDR3, the DNA is TGTGCCAGCAGCCTCGAGGGCCGGTGGCCAAAGTGGTTC.

This clonotype has only one observation. This chain connects TRBV10-1 to TRBJ2-7, with TRBD2 matching 12 bases. The CDR3 is 17 residues long. Germline V gene data show CDR1 as WNHNN and CDR2 as SYGVQD (reference sequence). Unmatched junction bases numbered 14, after V lost 4 bases and J lost 7 bases. The CDR3 loop reads CASSVKPGLAGSREQYF. DNA of the CDR3: TGCGCCAGCAGTGTGAAACCGGGACTAGCGGGTTCTCGTGAGCAGTACTTC.

In this sample, this clonotype turned up many times. The gene calls are TRBV4-3 and TRBJ2-1; D remains ambiguous. The length of the CDR3 is 17 residues. The V gene lost 1 base and the J gene lost 1 base, with 14 bases spanning the gap. From germline, CDR1 is LGHNA and CDR2 YSLEER. CDR3 loop: CASSQVSPIGSYNEQFF. For the CDR3, the DNA is TGCGCCAGCAGCCAAGTTTCACCGATTGGGTCCTACAATGAGCAGTTCTTC.

There are a few counts of this clonotype. This chain uses TRBV30 with TRBJ2-2; 7 bases are a match to TRBD1. CDR3 length: 14 amino acids. CDR1 and CDR2 (germline): GTSNPN, SVGIG (reference sequence). With 4 bases clipped from V and 1 base from J, the junction kept 3 bases outside the gene matches. CDR3 in amino acids: CAWTGTVNTGELFF. The CDR3 DNA sequence: TGTGCCTGGACAGGGACAGTGAACACCGGGGAGCTGTTTTTT.

The CDR3 region is CATRTGGFAEAFF. The DNA for the CDR3 is TGTGCCACCCGGACAGGGGGCTTCGCTGAAGCTTTCTTT. The chain uses TRBV19 and TRBJ1-1; 11 bases are a match to TRBD1. The germline V gene has CDR1 LNHDA and CDR2 SQIVND (reference sequence). The CDR3 contains 13 residues. V was pared by 10 bases and J by 6 bases, with 7 bases of the junction left unmatched. Supplemented by reference TRBV19 and TRBJ1-1, the full variable domain reads DGGITQSPKYLFRKEGQNVTLSCEQNLNHDAMYWYRQDPGQGLRLIYYSQIVNDFQKGDIAEGYSVSREKKESFPLTVTSAQKNPTAFYLCATRTGGFAEAFFGQGTRLTVV.

The chain couples TRBV15 to TRBJ2-7; D gene unclear. The CDR3 is 15 residues long. Germline V gene lookup returns CDR1 LNHNV and CDR2 YYDKDF (reference sequence). With 3 bases removed from V and 4 bases from J, the gap between germline ends came to 16 bases. CDR3 region: CATSSTMPASYEQYF. In DNA, the CDR3 is TGTGCCACCAGCAGTACTATGCCTGCATCGTACGAGCAGTACTTC.

The chain is built from TRBV7-9 and TRBJ2-5; TRBD2 matches 13 bases. Germline CDR1 and CDR2: SEHNR and FQNEAQ (reference sequence). J lost 7 bases, V lost 5 bases, and 7 bases had no gene match. The CDR3 runs to 15 residues. This chain's CDR3 is CASSAPGLAGSTQYF. CDR3 in DNA: TGTGCCAGCAGCGCCCCGGGACTAGCGGGATCGACCCAGTACTTC.

There are many counts of this clonotype. The gene calls are TRBV11-2 and TRBJ2-3; 11 bases match TRBD2. There are 15 residues in the CDR3. Germline lookup yields CDR1 SGHAT and CDR2 FQNNGV. V dropped 3 bases and J dropped 2; count of bases not matched to a gene: 1. CDR3 sequence (DNA): TGTGCCAGCAGCTTTAGCGGGGGGGTCACAGATACGCAGTATTTT. This codes for CASSFSGGVTDTQYF.

This clonotype was counted only a few times. The chain uses TRBV19 and TRBJ1-5, with no clear D. The germline CDR1 and CDR2 sequences are LNHDA and SQIVND (reference sequence). V lost 1 base, J lost 7 bases, and 14 bases lay in between. CDR3 length equals 15 residues. CDR3 sequence: CASSIGAGGWQPQHF. The CDR3 DNA is TGTGCCAGTAGTATAGGCGCTGGAGGTTGGCAGCCCCAGCATTTT.

This clonotype was seen many times. V and J are TRBV7-9 and TRBJ2-5; no clear D. This CDR3 comprises 16 residues. The V gene lost 5 bases and the J gene lost 3 bases, with 19 bases spanning the gap. CDR1 and CDR2 (germline): SEHNR, FQNEAQ (reference sequence). CDR3 DNA: TGTGCCAGCAGCCCCCCCCGTGGGCAGACCGAAGAGACCCAGTACTTC. Its translation is CASSPPRGQTEETQYF. Variable domain in full (rest from reference TRBV7-9 and TRBJ2-5): DTGVSQNPRHKITKRGQNVTFRCDPISEHNRLYWYRQTLGQGPEFLTYFQNEAQLEKSRLLSDRFSAERPKGSFSTLEIQRTEQGDSAMYLCASSPPRGQTEETQYFGPGTRLLVL.

At least ten counts were recorded for this clonotype. The genes are TRBV6-5 and TRBJ2-7; possible D gene TRBD2, 6 bases. Germline V gene sequence: CDR1 MNHEY, CDR2 SVGAGI. The CDR3 is 15 amino acids. V gave up 1 base and J gave up 6 bases, with 16 bases separating them. CDR3 sequence reads: CASSYYRGADGEQYF. CDR3 nucleotide sequence: TGTGCCAGCAGTTACTATCGCGGGGCTGACGGCGAGCAGTACTTC.

This clonotype was counted many times. The chain links TRBV2 to TRBJ2-3, with TRBD1 matching over 8 bases. V was pared by 3 bases and J by 0 bases, with 2 bases of the junction left unmatched. The CDR3 covers 15 residues. Germline values: CDR1 SNHLY, CDR2 FYNNEI. The CDR3 bases are TGTGCCAGCAGTGACAGGGGGCCGAGCACAGATACGCAGTATTTT. Protein sequence: CASSDRGPSTDTQYF.

This clonotype appeared many times. V is TRBV6-2 or TRBV6-3 and J is TRBJ2-7; 8 bases match TRBD1. The CDR3 runs 14 residues. The germline CDR1 and CDR2 sequences are MNHEY and SVGEGT. The V gene end was trimmed by 6 bases and the J gene end by 5 bases; junction bases not matched to a gene: 9. CDR3 sequence reads: CASSHGQGIDEQYF. In DNA, the CDR3 is TGTGCCAGCAGCCATGGACAGGGAATTGACGAGCAGTACTTC.

At least ten counts were recorded for this clonotype. V and J are TRBV27 and TRBJ2-7, with 9 bases that match TRBD1. The CDR3 spans 14 residues. The V gene end was trimmed by 3 bases and the J gene end by 3 bases; junction bases not matched to a gene: 3. From germline, CDR1 is MNHEY and CDR2 SMNVEV (reference sequence). The DNA for the CDR3 is TGTGCCAGCAGTTTTTCGACAGGGGGCTACGAGCAGTACTTC. Protein product: CASSFSTGGYEQYF.

The chain employs TRBV30 and TRBJ2-5; D assignment may be TRBD1 or TRBD2 (5 bases each). The CDR3 length is 14 residues. Germline CDR1 reads GTSNPN; CDR2 reads SVGIG (reference sequence). V was trimmed by 3 bases and J by 4 bases, leaving 15 bases between them. Here the CDR3 reads CAWRPPQGPETQYF. The CDR3, as DNA: TGTGCCTGGAGACCACCGCAGGGACCAGAGACCCAGTACTTC.

This clonotype was recorded many times. The rearrangement uses TRBV12-3 or TRBV12-4 and TRBJ2-1, with 12 bases identical to TRBD2. Unmatched junction bases numbered 16, after V lost 6 bases and J lost 7 bases. The CDR3 runs 18 residues. The chain's CDR3 is CASSPGLAGSSFLNEQFF. The DNA of the CDR3 is TGTGCCAGCAGCCCAGGACTAGCGGGGTCTTCCTTCTTAAATGAGCAGTTCTTC.

Many counts were recorded for this clonotype. The V gene is TRBV27, the J gene TRBJ2-5; D ambiguous. This CDR3 has 12 residues. V lost 3 bases and J lost 5, with 7 bases in between. CDR1 is MNHEY and CDR2 is SMNVEV in the germline V gene (reference sequence). CDR3 protein: CASSFWGETQYF. The CDR3 DNA sequence: TGTGCCAGCAGTTTTTGGGGTGAGACCCAGTACTTC.

This clonotype was counted at least ten times. CDR3 DNA sequence: TGTGCCAGCAGCGAGACAGGACCTAGCACAGATACGCAGTATTTT. Protein product: CASSETGPSTDTQYF. The V gene is TRBV7-6, the J gene TRBJ2-3; D is possibly TRBD1 (6 bases). With 5 bases removed from V and 0 bases from J, the gap between germline ends came to 12 bases. Germline CDR1 SGHVS, CDR2 FNYEAQ. CDR3 length: 15 residues.

This clonotype showed up just a few times. The rearrangement links TRBV4-3 to TRBJ2-1, with 8 positions matching TRBD2. V lost 0 bases to trimming and J lost 4 bases; unmatched junction nucleotides: 5. The CDR3 loop spans 16 amino acids. In germline, CDR1 is LGHNA, CDR2 YSLEER. CDR3 DNA: TGCGCCAGCAGCCAAGACGTAAGCGGGAGTTACAATGAGCAGTTCTTC. It specifies CASSQDVSGSYNEQFF.

The CDR3 DNA reads as TGTGCCAGTACCCAACAGGGATGGGGGAATCAGCCCCAGCATTTT. It encodes CASTQQGWGNQPQHF. The V gene is TRBV19, the J gene TRBJ1-5; tentatively, D is TRBD1 (6 bases). V was clipped by 7 bases and J by 4 bases, with 17 bases between them. CDR3 length: 15 residues. Germline lookup yields CDR1 LNHDA and CDR2 SQIVND (reference sequence). The full variable domain, rest sourced from reference TRBV19 and TRBJ1-5, is DGGITQSPKYLFRKEGQNVTLSCEQNLNHDAMYWYRQDPGQGLRLIYYSQIVNDFQKGDIAEGYSVSREKKESFPLTVTSAQKNPTAFYLCASTQQGWGNQPQHFGDGTRLSIL.

This clonotype was recorded a few times. Without the conserved terminal phenylalanine or tryptophan, this CDR3 likely stems from a read error. This chain uses TRBV2 with TRBJ2-3; D is perhaps TRBD1 or TRBD2 (5 bases each). The CDR3 is made up of 13 amino acids. Deletions cut 5 bases from V and 1 base from J, with 7 bases between. Germline V gene sequence: CDR1 SNHLY, CDR2 FYNNEI. The chain's CDR3 is CASSRDGTDTQYS. The DNA for the CDR3 is TGTGCCAGCAGTAGGGACGGCACAGATACGCAGTATTCT.

The chain couples TRBV5-5 to TRBJ2-7; D might be TRBD2 (5 bases). Trimming left V 1 base short and J 1 base short, with 15 bases between. The CDR3 extends over 16 amino acids. Germline V lookup: CDR1 SGHKS, CDR2 YYEKEE (reference sequence). Here the CDR3 reads CASSLYQADDSYEQYF. The CDR3 DNA reads as TGTGCCAGCAGCTTGTATCAAGCGGATGATTCCTACGAGCAGTACTTC. Full variable domain (outside the CDR3, taken from reference TRBV5-5 and TRBJ2-7): DAGVTQSPTHLIKTRGQQVTLRCSPISGHKSVSWYQQVLGQGPQFIFQYYEKEERGRGNFPDRFSARQFPNYSSELNVNALLLGDSALYLCASSLYQADDSYEQYFGPGTRLTVT.

This clonotype was recorded at least ten times. The chain combines TRBV7-6 with TRBJ2-5; D assignment may be TRBD1 or TRBD2 (5 bases each). There are 15 residues in the CDR3. Trimming stripped 2 bases from V and 2 bases from J, with 12 bases between. Germline V gives CDR1 SGHVS, CDR2 FNYEAQ. Here the CDR3 reads CASSLSPGPQETQYF. The CDR3 nucleotides are TGTGCCAGCAGCTTAAGTCCGGGACCTCAAGAGACCCAGTACTTC.

Ten or more counts support this clonotype. The chain links TRBV7-2 to TRBJ1-6; D remains ambiguous. Germline CDR1 reads SGHTA; CDR2 reads FQGNSA. V was clipped by 1 base and J by 8 bases, with 12 bases between them. CDR3 length equals 15 residues. The CDR3 DNA sequence: TGTGCCAGCAGCTTAGGGCTTAATGGAGATTCACCCCTCCACTTT. Its protein product is CASSLGLNGDSPLHF.

Turning to this clonotype: It may be a read error: a sequence one base away is much more abundant. This chain connects TRBV19 to TRBJ2-7; 7 nucleotides agree with TRBD1. The CDR3 totals 13 residues. The germline V gene encodes CDR1 LNHDA and CDR2 SQIVND (reference sequence). V was clipped by 5 bases and J by 5 bases; unmatched bases: 6. CDR3 DNA sequence: TGTGCCAGTAGTCCGTTGACAGGGAACGAGCAGTACTTC. Translating it yields CASSPLTGNEQYF.

The chain is built from TRBV28 and TRBJ2-1, with 8 bases aligning to TRBD1. The CDR3 is 14 residues long. Germline V gives CDR1 MDHEN, CDR2 SYDVKM. Trimming cost V 6 bases and J 2 bases; bases outside gene matches: 3. CDR3 coding DNA: TGTGCCAGCAGACTGACAGGGGCCTACAATGAGCAGTTCTTC. Translation gives CASRLTGAYNEQFF.

This clonotype has a handful of counts. The rearrangement joins TRBV30 to TRBJ1-1; the D is unclear. V was trimmed by 4 bases and J by 3 bases, leaving 15 bases between them. CDR3 length: 14 amino acids. Germline CDR1 and CDR2: GTSNPN and SVGIG (reference sequence). CDR3 in DNA: TGTGCCTGGAACAAGACACCGTTGGACACTGAAGCTTTCTTT. It translates to CAWNKTPLDTEAFF. The whole variable domain, filled in from reference TRBV30 and TRBJ1-1, reads SQTIHQWPATLVQPVGSPLSLECTVEGTSNPNLYWYRQAAGRGLQLLFYSVGIGQISSEVPQNLSASRPQDRQFILSSKKLLLSDSGFYLCAWNKTPLDTEAFFGQGTRLTVV.

At least ten counts were recorded for this clonotype. The chain uses TRBV30 and TRBJ2-5; 11 bases map to TRBD2. V was pared by 5 bases and J by 7 bases, with 0 bases of the junction left unmatched. Germline assignment: CDR1 GTSNPN and CDR2 SVGIG (reference sequence). This CDR3 is 11 amino acids long. CDR3 protein: CAWLAGGTQYF. In DNA form, the CDR3 reads TGTGCCTGGCTAGCGGGAGGGACCCAGTACTTC.

The chain couples TRBV4-3 to TRBJ2-7; maybe TRBD2 (5 bases). V lost 1 base and J lost 3, with 13 bases in between. Germline CDR1 reads LGHNA; CDR2 reads YSLEER. The CDR3 totals 15 residues. CDR3 DNA sequence: TGCGCCAGCAGCCAAGCTCCCGGACGGGGCTACGAGCAGTACTTC. It specifies CASSQAPGRGYEQYF.